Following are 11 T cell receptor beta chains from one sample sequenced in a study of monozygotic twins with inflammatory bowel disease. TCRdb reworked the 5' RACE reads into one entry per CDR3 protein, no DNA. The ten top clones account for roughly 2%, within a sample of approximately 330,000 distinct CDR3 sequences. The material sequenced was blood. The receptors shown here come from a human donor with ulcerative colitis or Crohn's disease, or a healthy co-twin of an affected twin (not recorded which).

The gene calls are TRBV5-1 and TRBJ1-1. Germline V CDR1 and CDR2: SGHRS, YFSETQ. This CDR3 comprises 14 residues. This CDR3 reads CASSLEAVKPAAFF.

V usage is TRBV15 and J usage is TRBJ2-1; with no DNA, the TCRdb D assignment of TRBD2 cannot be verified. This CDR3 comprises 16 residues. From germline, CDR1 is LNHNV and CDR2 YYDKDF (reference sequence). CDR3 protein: CATSREGGLAGYEQFF.

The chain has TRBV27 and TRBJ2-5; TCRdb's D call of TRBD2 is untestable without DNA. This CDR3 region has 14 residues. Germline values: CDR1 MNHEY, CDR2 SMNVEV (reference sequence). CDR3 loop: CASSSLAVKETQYF.

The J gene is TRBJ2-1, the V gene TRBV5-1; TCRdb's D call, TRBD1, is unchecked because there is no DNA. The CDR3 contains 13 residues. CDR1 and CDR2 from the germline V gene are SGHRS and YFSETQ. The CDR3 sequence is CASSSGANNEQFF.

The CDR3 sequence: CASSFSEADTQYF. The rearrangement links TRBV7-9 to TRBJ2-3. The CDR3 length is 13 residues. Looked up from germline, CDR1 is SEHNR and CDR2 is FQNEAQ (reference sequence).

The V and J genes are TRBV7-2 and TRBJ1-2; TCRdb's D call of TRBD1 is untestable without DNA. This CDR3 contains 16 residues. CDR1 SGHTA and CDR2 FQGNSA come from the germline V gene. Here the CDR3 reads CASSLAVGTGANGYTF.

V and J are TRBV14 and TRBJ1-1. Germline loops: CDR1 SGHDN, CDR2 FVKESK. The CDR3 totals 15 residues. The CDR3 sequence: CASSQVDPIGAEAFF.

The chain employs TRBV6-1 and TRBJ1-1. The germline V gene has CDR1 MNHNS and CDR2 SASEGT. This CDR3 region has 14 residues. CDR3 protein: CASSDVSAATEAFF.

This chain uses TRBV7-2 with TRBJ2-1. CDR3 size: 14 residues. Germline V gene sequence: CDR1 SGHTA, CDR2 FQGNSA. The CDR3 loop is CASSLGVRRIEQFF.

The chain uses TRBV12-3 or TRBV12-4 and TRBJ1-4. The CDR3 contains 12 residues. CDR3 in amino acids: CASSFEDEKLFF.

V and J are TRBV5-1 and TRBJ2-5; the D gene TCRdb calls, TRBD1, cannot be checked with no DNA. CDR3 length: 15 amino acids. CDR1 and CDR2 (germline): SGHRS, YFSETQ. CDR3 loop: CASSWDRGGQETQYF.